The present TCR beta chain was sequenced within a study of cytomegalovirus exposure and HLA in healthy donors. Study-level results: Among the sequence variants, a highly shared cluster was likely an artifact of sequencing. Available immune exposure information covered CMV serostatus only. Common viral pathogens seemed, in a later analysis, to connect with several of the most significant clusters.

Only one count was recorded for this clone. What it binds is unknown. Trimming took 4 bases from V and 4 from J; bases not matched to a gene: 7. This CDR3 comprises 16 residues. In germline, CDR1 is SGHTA, CDR2 FQGNSA. The PCR had 60 Vbeta and 13 Jbeta primers. Profiled with immunoSEQ multiplex PCR; TCRdb holds only in-frame clones, not every one. The sample holds about 110,000 clones, approximately 71% seen once. The chain uses TRBV7-2 and TRBJ1-6; 7 bases are shared with TRBD1. This TCR was sampled from a woman between 65 and 79 years old in good health and CMV-seropositive. The source material was PBMCs. CDR3 residues: CASSSSGTVYNSPLHF. As DNA, the CDR3 is TGTGCCAGCAGCTCCTCCGGGACAGTATATAATTCACCCCTCCACTTT.